The sequence of this TCR beta chain was determined in a study of T-cell reconstitution after alpha-beta-depleted transplantation in children. Study-level points and caveats: High day-60 TCRbeta diversity in some patients came from surviving recipient T cells and thymic progenitors. Expanded graft clones numbering several hundred reportedly gave rise to alpha-beta T cells about two months after transplant. Once a year had passed after transplant, T-cell counts and diversity came mostly from newly produced T cells.

This clonotype was picked up many times. What it binds is unknown. V dropped 7 bases and J dropped 6; count of bases not matched to a gene: 13. Germline V lookup: CDR1 SQVTM, CDR2 ANQGSEA. The CDR3 length is 15 residues. Preparing the TCRbeta library involved the use of unique molecular identifiers. Each CDR3 protein is one row after TCRdb ran MiXCR on the PCR reads. The repertoire includes hundreds of thousands of distinct CDR3 sequences, around 15% of them detected once, and roughly 5% sits in the top ten. The gene calls are TRBV29-1 and TRBJ2-2; 8 bases align to TRBD2. The specimen comprised PBMCs, mostly from graft donor cells, sampled 360 days after TCRalphabeta/CD19-depleted stem cell transplant. The sequence was obtained from a male patient younger than 18 who had a stem cell transplant for acute lymphoblastic leukemia, so the T cells may come from the graft donor. The CDR3 nucleotides read TGCAGCGCACGGACTAGCCCATACTGGGCCGGGGAGCTGTTTTTT. This gives the protein CSARTSPYWAGELFF.